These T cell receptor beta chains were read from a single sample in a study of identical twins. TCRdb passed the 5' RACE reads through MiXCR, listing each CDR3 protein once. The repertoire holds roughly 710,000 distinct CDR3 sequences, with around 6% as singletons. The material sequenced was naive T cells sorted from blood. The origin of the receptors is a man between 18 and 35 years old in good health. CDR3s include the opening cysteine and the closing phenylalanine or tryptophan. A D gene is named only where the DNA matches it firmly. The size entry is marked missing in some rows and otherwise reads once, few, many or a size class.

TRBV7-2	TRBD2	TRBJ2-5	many	TGTGCCAGCAGCCCGGGACTACAGTTACCCCAGTACTTC	CASSPGLQLPQYF
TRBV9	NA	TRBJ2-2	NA	TGTGCCAGCAGCGTATTGCGGGCGGGCGGGAACACCGGGGAGCTGTTTTTT	CASSVLRAGGNTGELFF
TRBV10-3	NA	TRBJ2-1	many	TGTGCCATCAGTGTGTCGCTCGGAGACAATGAGCAGTTCTTC	CAISVSLGDNEQFF
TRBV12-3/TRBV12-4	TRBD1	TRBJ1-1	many	TGTGCCAGCAGTTTACCAGGGGGCAACTTAGGGACTGAAGCTTTCTTT	CASSLPGGNLGTEAFF
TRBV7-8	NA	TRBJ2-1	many	TGTGCCAGCAGCTTAGCGCACAGGGCCCATGAGCAGTTCTTC	CASSLAHRAHEQFF
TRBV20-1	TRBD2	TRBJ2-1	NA	TGCAGTGCTAAGTCGTTGGACGGACTAGCACTAAGGAGCTCCTACAATGAGCAGTTCTTC	CSAKSLDGLALRSSYNEQFF
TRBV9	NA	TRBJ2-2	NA	TGTGCCAGCAGCGTATCGGGACATACCACCGGGGAGCTGTTTTTT	CASSVSGHTTGELFF
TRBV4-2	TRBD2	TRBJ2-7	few	TGTGCCAGCAGCCAACCAACGGGGGGGCAGTACTTC	CASSQPTGGQYF
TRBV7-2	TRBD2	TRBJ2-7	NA	TGTGCCAGCAGCAAGAGCGGGAGGGCCTCCTACGAGCAGTACTTC	CASSKSGRASYEQYF
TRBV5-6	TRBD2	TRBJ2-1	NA	TGTGCCAGCAGCTCGGGACTAGCGGGAGGGTACCACATTTACAATGAGCAGTTCTTC	CASSSGLAGGYHIYNEQFF
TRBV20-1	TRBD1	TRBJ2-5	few	TGCAGTGTTAAGGCAGGGGGAGAGACCCAGTACTTC	CSVKAGGETQYF
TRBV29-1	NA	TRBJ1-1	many	TGCAGCGTTGAAGCCGAGGGGGAATATACTGAAGCTTTCTTT	CSVEAEGEYTEAFF
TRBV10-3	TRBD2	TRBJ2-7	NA	TGTGCCATCAGTGAGGGGGATCCTCGACTAGCAAACTCCTACGAGCAGTACTTC	CAISEGDPRLANSYEQYF
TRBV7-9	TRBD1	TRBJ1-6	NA	TGTGCCAGCAGCCCCTCGGGGCAGGGGGTTTATTCACCCCTCCACTTT	CASSPSGQGVYSPLHF
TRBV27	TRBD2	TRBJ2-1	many	TGTGCCAGCAGTACTAGCGGTTATGGGGGCAATGAGCAGTTCTTC	CASSTSGYGGNEQFF
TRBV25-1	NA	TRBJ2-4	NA	TGTGCCAGCAGTGTAAGGGGGGGACCGACGTACTTC	CASSVRGGPTYF
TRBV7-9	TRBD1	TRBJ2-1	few	TGTGCCAGCAGCCACCGACAGGGGAACCTCAATGAGCAGTTCTTC	CASSHRQGNLNEQFF
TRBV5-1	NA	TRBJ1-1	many	TGCGCCAGCAGCCCCATCGGCCCTGCAACGTTGGCTGAAGCTTTCTTT	CASSPIGPATLAEAFF
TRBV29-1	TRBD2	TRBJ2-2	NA	TGCAGCGTTGCGATAGCGGGAGTTAACACCGGGGAGCTGTTTTTT	CSVAIAGVNTGELFF
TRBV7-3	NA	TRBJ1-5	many	TGTGCCAGCAGCTTAATGCAGGATCAGCCCCAGCATTTT	CASSLMQDQPQHF
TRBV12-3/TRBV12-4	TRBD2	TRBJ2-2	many	TGTGCCAGCAGTTTCATAGCGGGAGGAAGCACCGGGGAGCTGTTTTTT	CASSFIAGGSTGELFF
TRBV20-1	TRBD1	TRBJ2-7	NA	TGCAGTTCACTCGGGACAGGGCCCTACGAGCAGTACTTC	CSSLGTGPYEQYF
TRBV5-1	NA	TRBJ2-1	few	TGCGCCAGCAGTTCGCGACAGGAGCTGCAGTTCTTC	CASSSRQELQFF
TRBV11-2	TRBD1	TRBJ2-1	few	TGTGCCAGCAGCTTCGTGGACAGGGGGGCAATATTTCAGTTCTTC	CASSFVDRGAIFQFF
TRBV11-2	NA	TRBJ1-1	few	TGTGCCAGCAGCCAAACGGACACGTACACTGAAGCTTTCTTT	CASSQTDTYTEAFF
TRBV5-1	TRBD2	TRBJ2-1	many	TGCGCCAGCAGCTTGGAGGCTAGCGGGAGATACAATGAGCAGTTCTTC	CASSLEASGRYNEQFF
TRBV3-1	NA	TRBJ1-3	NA	TGTGCCAGCAGCTCCCCCCGGGACCACTCTGGAAACACCATATATTTT	CASSSPRDHSGNTIYF
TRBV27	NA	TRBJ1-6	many	TGTGCCAGCAGTTTAGCGCCTAGCTCCTATAATTCACCCCTCCACTTT	CASSLAPSSYNSPLHF
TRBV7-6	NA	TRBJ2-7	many	TGTGCCAGCAGCCCGGGCAGAGGGACGAATAGTTTCGAGCAGTACTTC	CASSPGRGTNSFEQYF
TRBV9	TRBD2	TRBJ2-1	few	TGTGCCAGCAGTGACCCAACCGCGGGAGGGGCTGCTAATGAGCAGTTCTTC	CASSDPTAGGAANEQFF
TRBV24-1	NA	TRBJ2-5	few	TGTGCCACCAGTGACCCAGATCTACAAGAGACCCAGTACTTC	CATSDPDLQETQYF
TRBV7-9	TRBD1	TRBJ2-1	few	TGTGCCAGCAGGACCGGGACAGGGTCCCATGAGCAGTTCTTC	CASRTGTGSHEQFF
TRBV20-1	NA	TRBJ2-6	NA	TGCAGTGCTGAAGAGATTGGACGGCGACTCTCTGGGGCCAACGTCCTGACTTTC	CSAEEIGRRLSGANVLTF
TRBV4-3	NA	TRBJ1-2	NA	TGCGCCAGCAGCCAAGCGTCAGGGTATAACTATGGCTACACCTTC	CASSQASGYNYGYTF
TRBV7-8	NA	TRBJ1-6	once	TGTGCCAGCAGCTCCTTGGGGAATAATTCACCCCTCCACTTT	CASSSLGNNSPLHF